The entry below gives a single T cell receptor beta chain sequence along with its context. What antigen it recognizes has not been identified. No base quality information exists; no much larger clone differs at one position. The data were taken from a study of cytomegalovirus exposure and HLA in healthy donors (dated by TCRdb to 2016 to 2017). Study-wide context: According to an earlier analysis of around 600 of the donors, 150 million to 200 million T cells yielded 100 million or so unique TCR beta sequences and about 300 Gb of sequence data. About 320 gigabases of sequencing data and approximately 85 million unique TCR sequences were included in an early release covering roughly 600 HLA-typed donors. Of the roughly 420 genotyped donors, roughly 80% were placed in the genetic ancestry cluster associated with self-reported Caucasian donors. The study was designed to test whether signatures of past pathogen exposure could be identified by cataloging public T cell receptors. The T cell repertoires of 666 subjects were profiled by immunosequencing and related to cytomegalovirus serostatus. Besides the first cohort of 550 to 750 subjects, a separate validation cohort made up of over 95 different subjects was used. To predict cytomegalovirus infection status, the study brought together high-throughput TCR immunosequencing, statistical association of individual TCRs with disease status, and machine learning. In a later analysis, previously published TCR beta repertoires from hundreds of donors were re-analyzed and high-resolution HLA genotyping was added so that TCR occurrence patterns could be studied. Rather than drawing on any new phenotypic data, the later analysis identified candidate immune exposures from TCR beta sequences and the way those sequences occurred across donors. To decide whether each TCR beta V gene segment behaved as functional or pseudogenic, an earlier analysis of 587 of the donors relied on high-throughput TCR beta sequencing. Donor age, sex, ethnicity and CMV serostatus were collected together with the repertoire data. Genome-wide SNP genotypes for about three fifths of the roughly 670 donors were used in a later genetic analysis, which treated that subset as a discovery cohort. Every repertoire in the discovery cohort had been generated on one and the same sequencing platform. Class I and class II HLA loci were covered by the typing at four-digit resolution. Typing coverage varied by locus: roughly 629-640 donors for A, B, C, DRB1 and DQB1; approximately 560 for DQA1; over 600 for DPA1; roughly 450 for DPB1. Because of strong linkage in the cohort, roughly 5 DR-DQ haplotypes were treated as single units for association and clustering. Among some 400 genotyped donors of the cohort, an average of approximately 200,000 unique TCR beta nucleotide sequences was sequenced per donor, of which 15% to 20% were non-productive.

Paper-wide results and their limitations: Assigning TCR associations to individual alleles was difficult when HLA alleles, especially DR and DQ, strongly co-occurred. Because HLA typing was unavailable for some donors at each locus, only the typed subset was used in association tests. Broadly in line with IMGT annotations, most TCR beta V segments showed up in productive rearrangements about 87% or about 30% of the time in an earlier analysis of 587 of the donors. Cytomegalovirus status was reported to be diagnosed by the classifier with high specificity and sensitivity in both the original and validation cohorts. Some IMGT-functional V segments, including TRBV6-2 and TRBV6-3, could not be distinguished by the 87-base-pair reads and were therefore excluded. Several of the top co-occurrence clusters appeared to be linked to parvovirus B19, influenza, CMV and Epstein-Barr virus, according to a later analysis. At a false discovery rate of 0.05, a later analysis linked some 18,000 TCR beta sequences to specific HLA alleles. In a later analysis, TCR association rates were found to vary across HLA loci, with the most associated TCRs seen for DRB1 alleles and the fewest for HLA-C alleles. A later genetic analysis associated a missense DCLRE1C variant with V-gene and J-gene trimming of TCR beta chains, and an independent cohort replicated the association. The authors suggested that the approach could potentially be generalized to other disease states and immunological phenotypes. A further reported finding was that TCR beta sequences accurately predicted the HLA-A and HLA-B alleles for most subjects in the first cohort. The only immune exposure information available for the cohort was CMV serostatus. This cohort had only TCR beta chains sequenced, and the lack of alpha or paired-chain data limited which features could be detected. The presence/absence analyses assumed that sequencing depth was roughly uniform across donors, and that assumption may not be true. A total of 164 TCR beta chains were listed by the study as associated with cytomegalovirus. In vitro tests confirmed that a few of the cytomegalovirus-associated TCR beta chains recognize cytomegalovirus antigens. In a later analysis, HLA-associated TCR beta chains showed more clonal expansion and lower generation probabilities than non-associated chains that were equally common. A group of highly shared sequence variants was considered likely to be a technical artifact of the sequencing pipeline. Because counts were too low, approximately 15 rarely observed V segments, including chromosome 9 orphons, were excluded from the earlier analysis of 587 of the donors. While some public TCRs were present in many individuals, most TCR sequences turned up only very rarely across donors. Correlated functional status among segregating V segments might reflect linkage disequilibrium, but an unknown experimental factor could not be ruled out. A later analysis found that most CMV-associated TCR beta chains appeared HLA-restricted, with HLA associations seemingly driven largely by CMV exposure. According to a later genetic analysis, donors in an Asian-associated ancestry cluster had fewer N-insertions in productive TCRs than the approximately 650-donor mean.

From cysteine to phenylalanine, the CDR3 is 15 amino acids long. Only the CDR3 part of the read is kept: 45 bases, read in frame from the first base. V drops 8 bases and J drops 4 bases, leaving 20 bases in between. CDR1 and CDR2 are drawn from the germline V gene (reference sequence): MNHEY, SMNVEV. The cohort consisted of hundreds of healthy bone marrow donors. At the time of sampling, every cohort member was nominally healthy, though immune exposures that went unrecorded were likely present. The donor was CMV seropositive and belonged to the group of 250 to 300 seropositive cohort members. A peripheral blood sample was collected from each donor, and TCR beta sequencing was performed on peripheral blood mononuclear cells. The Qiagen DNeasy Blood Extraction Kit was used to extract genomic DNA from the blood cell samples. Library construction relied on the immunoSEQ multiplex PCR assay. A mixture of 60 forward primers for TCR Vbeta segments and 13 reverse primers for TCR Jbeta segments was used in the multiplex PCR. The CDR3 region of rearranged TCR beta genes was amplified from genomic DNA by a multiplex PCR assay. On the Illumina HiSeq System, the amplified TCR beta libraries were sequenced as 87-base-pair reads. In the source study's methods: Across the 640 or so repertoires, a later analysis counted tens of millions of unique TCR beta chains, around 10 million of which were shared by at least two donors. Raw reads were error-corrected and collapsed into unique sequences with a nearest-neighbor algorithm that merged closely related sequences to remove PCR and sequencing errors. V, D and J gene segments were assigned by aligning CDR3 sequences to IMGT reference sequences. For a sequence to be retained, a match of at least six nucleotides to both a V gene segment and a J gene segment was required. A rearrangement counted as productive if the CDR3 had no stop codons and remained in frame with V and J, and every other rearrangement counted as non-productive. CDR3 was defined according to IMGT convention as the region running from the second conserved V-encoded cysteine to the conserved J-encoded phenylalanine. Sequences without an unambiguous match to a single V gene segment were excluded from the earlier analysis of 450 to 650 of the donors. An earlier analysis of some 500 of the donors classified V segments as functional when productive rearrangements were above 56.7% and as segregating when the standard deviation between donors was above 5%. A statistical classification framework was built for diagnosing cytomegalovirus status from the catalog of TCR beta chain sequences. A later analysis assigned V and J genes by comparing TCR nucleotide sequences with IMGT/GENE-DB human TR gene sequences. Using the TCRdist pipeline, a later analysis assigned CDR3 sequences along with most-parsimonious VDJ recombination scenarios. In a later analysis, each TCR beta chain was defined by its CDR3 amino acid sequence together with its V-gene family, and reads lacking a unique V-gene family were excluded. To address suspected cross-contamination and a sequencing artifact, a later analysis removed 550 to 750 highly shared, low-generation-probability nucleotide sequences. For each public chain, a later analysis derived a clonal expansion index from normalized ranks of inferred template counts within each repertoire. A later analysis computed generation probabilities with a VDJ recombination model fitted to out-of-frame rearrangements, and checked the results against IGoR. In a later analysis, TCR-TCR, TCR-HLA and TCR-CMV co-occurrence was scored with hypergeometric tests, and a repertoire-size bias correction was applied to TCR pairs. In a later analysis, false discovery rates were estimated by permuting HLA or CMV assignments 20 times. A later analysis grouped co-occurring TCRs with DBSCAN, adding TCRdist sequence similarity when clustering within HLA-allele-positive subsets. Repertoires with fewer than 30,000 or more than 120,000 public chains were left out of co-occurrence clustering, as were five repertoires with anomalous nucleotide sharing. Entries here come from immuneACCESS through TCRdb and include only in-frame sequences with V and J called. Some clones fail to appear in such tables; in the studies checked, an unresolved V gene covers under half of the shortfall, and the cause of the remainder is unknown. V, J and clone size are taken as reported in that table, and D and trimming were inferred from the DNA itself. This sample is represented by roughly 170,000 clones; about 80% of them were singletons. The biggest ten clones account for about 1.4% of the sample.

This sequence was found in a woman aged 25 to 45 in good health and CMV-seropositive. Sequencing was done on a sample of PBMCs. In this chain, TRBV27 is recombined with TRBJ2-5; the D region possibly corresponds to TRBD1 (5 bases align). The bases read TGTGCCAGCCAAGCACAGGATCCGGCAAGAGAGACCCAGTACTTC. This translates into CASQAQDPARETQYF.